This T cell receptor (beta chain) comes out of a study of response to subunit inactivated influenza vaccine. TCRdb re-derived calls from the RT-PCR reads in MiXCR, one entry per CDR3 protein. The table has about 620,000 distinct CDR3 sequences, around 11% seen once; the top ten hold roughly 9.6%. The germline V and J ends were trimmed by 0 bases and 4 bases, with 13 bases remaining between them. This CDR3 region has 16 residues. CDR1 and CDR2 from the germline V gene are MGHRA and YSYEKL. There are many counts of this clonotype. These same data were also listed under a study on T cells expressing NK-cell markers. That paper states: TCR beta cDNA was made by 5'RACE template switching with UMIs. Obtained from sorted CD3+CD56+NKG2C+, CD3+CD56+NKG2C- and CD3+CD56-NKG2C+ T cells were the TCR beta repertoires. For four donors, these clonotypes were likewise the leading ones in the CD3+CD56-NKG2C+ fraction.

The V gene is TRBV4-1, the J gene TRBJ2-1; no firm D call. This receptor was identified in a man aged 50-59 years who received an inactivated influenza vaccine. Sample: PBMCs from blood, taken on the day of vaccination. CDR3 protein: CASSQDVGNSYNEQFF. DNA of the CDR3: TGCGCCAGCAGCCAAGACGTTGGAAACAGTTACAATGAGCAGTTCTTC.